These 23 T cell receptor beta chains were sequenced from one sample in a study of cytomegalovirus exposure and HLA in healthy donors. PCR involved 60 Vbeta and 13 Jbeta primers. Measured with immunoSEQ multiplex PCR; TCRdb has only the in-frame clones, and not every one. The sample holds some 150,000 clones. Sequenced material: PBMCs. These receptors were obtained from a man aged 40-55 years in good health and CMV-seronegative.

The V and J genes are TRBV2 and TRBJ1-2; unclear D gene. CDR3 size: 14 residues. Germline CDR1 and CDR2: SNHLY and FYNNEI. Trimming shortened V by 3 bases and J by 2 bases, and 10 bases separated the two germline ends. CDR3 protein: CASSDLGRNYGYTF. DNA for the CDR3: TGTGCCAGCAGTGATTTAGGCAGGAACTATGGCTACACCTTC. Complete variable domain (other parts from reference TRBV2 and TRBJ1-2): EPEVTQTPSHQVTQMGQEVILRCVPISNHLYFYWYRQILGQKVEFLVSFYNNEISEKSEIFDDQFSVERPDGSNFTLKIRSTKLEDSAMYFCASSDLGRNYGYTFGSGTRLTVV.

This sequence joins TRBV5-1 and TRBJ2-1; 14 bases are shared with TRBD2. The CDR3 spans 19 residues. CDR1 and CDR2 from the germline V gene are SGHRS and YFSETQ. Losses at the gene ends were 4 bases for V and 0 bases for J; bases not matched to a gene: 9. The CDR3 loop reads CASSGTSGGSASSYNEQFF. The CDR3 DNA reads TGCGCCAGCAGCGGGACTAGCGGGGGATCCGCTAGCTCCTACAATGAGCAGTTCTTC.

This chain joins TRBV6-5 and TRBJ2-2; D perhaps matches TRBD1 (5 bases). This CDR3 is built from 15 residues. CDR1 is MNHEY, CDR2 SVGAGI, per germline. The V end lost 6 bases, the J end lost 4 bases, and 15 bases lay between the germline ends. Here the CDR3 DNA reads TGTGCCAGCAGGCCTCAGGGTACGGTCACCGGGGAGCTGTTTTTT. This encodes CASRPQGTVTGELFF.

The rearrangement joins TRBV13 to TRBJ1-3; D is perhaps TRBD1 (6 bases). V dropped 3 bases and J dropped 8 bases, with 11 bases sitting between them. Germline V gene data show CDR1 as PRHDT and CDR2 as FYEKMQ (reference sequence). CDR3 size: 13 residues. DNA of the CDR3: TGTGCCAGCAGCTTCGGACAGACGGACACCATATATTTT. Residues: CASSFGQTDTIYF.

The chain employs TRBV7-6 and TRBJ2-7; D is possibly TRBD1 (6 bases). Trimming left V 3 bases short and J 4 bases short, with 13 bases between. Germline assignment: CDR1 SGHVS and CDR2 FNYEAQ. This CDR3 spans 14 amino acids. The DNA of the CDR3 is TGTGCCAGCAGCTTGGATCAAGGACAGTACGAGCAGTACTTC. Translated, it gives CASSLDQGQYEQYF.

The V gene is TRBV5-1, the J gene TRBJ2-7; TRBD1 agrees at 9 bases. In germline, CDR1 is SGHRS, CDR2 YFSETQ. CDR3 length: 15 residues. Trimming cost V 4 bases and J 3 bases; bases outside gene matches: 8. CDR3 residues: CASSLGQGMYYEQYF. CDR3 DNA sequence: TGCGCCAGCAGCCTGGGACAGGGTATGTACTACGAGCAGTACTTC.

The chain uses TRBV6-5 and TRBJ1-6; D is unclear. The CDR3 runs to 16 residues. CDR1 is MNHEY, CDR2 SVGAGI, per germline. The V end was cut by 4 bases, the J end by 0 bases, with 10 bases between. This CDR3 reads CASSLRLSSYNSPLHF. The CDR3 DNA follows: TGTGCCAGCAGTTTGCGGTTGAGCTCCTATAATTCACCCCTCCACTTT.

The rearrangement links TRBV11-2 to TRBJ2-3; 12 bases map to TRBD2. This CDR3 is 17 amino acids long. Germline V CDR1 and CDR2: SGHAT, FQNNGV. V shed 5 bases and J 2 bases; nucleotides not matched to a gene: 8. CDR3 in DNA: TGTGCCAGCAGCCCTATCGGACTAGCGGGGCCCACAGATACGCAGTATTTT. As protein: CASSPIGLAGPTDTQYF.

The rearrangement joins TRBV4-1 to TRBJ1-5; D gene ambiguous. V lost 1 base to trimming and J lost 11 bases, with 21 bases between them. The CDR3 has 16 amino acids. Germline CDR1 reads MGHRA; CDR2 reads YSYEKL. The CDR3 nucleotides read TGCGCCAGCAGCCAAGGACTTCGTAAGATACGTAATGCCCAGCATTTT. It encodes CASSQGLRKIRNAQHF.

The J gene is TRBJ2-1, the V gene TRBV5-6; D is undetermined. The CDR3 consists of 15 residues. Trimming stripped 3 bases from V and 2 bases from J, with 12 bases between. The germline V gene encodes CDR1 SGHDT and CDR2 YYEEEE. Here the CDR3 reads CASSYLRSAYNEQFF. CDR3 nucleotides: TGTGCCAGCAGCTACCTACGAAGCGCCTACAATGAGCAGTTCTTC.

The chain is built from TRBV19 and TRBJ1-1; D gene uncertain. The CDR3 totals 14 residues. Germline V gene sequence: CDR1 LNHDA, CDR2 SQIVND (reference sequence). The ends were cut back, 6 bases at V and 4 bases at J, with 15 bases in the middle. The CDR3 is CASRTTTSGTEAFF. The CDR3 DNA sequence: TGTGCCAGTAGAACCACGACCTCGGGCACTGAAGCTTTCTTT.

V is TRBV6-6 and J is TRBJ2-2, with D tentatively TRBD1 (6 bases). The CDR3 extends over 15 amino acids. V was cut by 7 bases and J by 5 bases, with 17 bases left in between. Germline CDR1 MNHNY, CDR2 SVGAGI (reference sequence). CDR3 loop: CASTLRGQGTGELFF. The CDR3 DNA sequence: TGTGCCAGCACCCTGCGAGGGCAGGGGACCGGGGAGCTGTTTTTT.

This sequence joins TRBV5-4 and TRBJ2-2; TRBD1 matches 9 bases. Germline V gene data show CDR1 as SGHNT and CDR2 as YYREEE (reference sequence). The V and J ends lost 5 bases and 4 bases, in that order; junction bases with no gene match: 9. This CDR3 region has 16 residues. The chain's CDR3 is CASSDLTGGATGELFF. The DNA of the CDR3 is TGTGCCAGCAGTGATTTGACAGGGGGTGCCACCGGGGAGCTGTTTTTT.

V and J are TRBV7-9 and TRBJ2-6; TRBD2 matches at 7 bases. CDR1 is SEHNR, CDR2 FQNEAQ, per germline (reference sequence). The CDR3 totals 15 residues. The V gene end was trimmed by 3 bases and the J gene end by 2 bases; junction bases not matched to a gene: 1. The CDR3 spells CASSFGLAGANVLTF. As DNA, the CDR3 is TGTGCCAGCAGCTTTGGACTAGCTGGGGCCAACGTCCTGACTTTC.

The rearrangement links TRBV28 to TRBJ2-2, with TRBD1 identical over 8 bases. CDR3 length equals 15 residues. Germline CDR1 MDHEN, CDR2 SYDVKM. V lost 8 bases, J lost 4 bases, and 9 bases stayed unmatched. The CDR3 DNA is TGTGCCAGCCAAACAGGGGGAAGGGTCACCGGGGAGCTGTTTTTT. This sequence encodes CASQTGGRVTGELFF.

The chain carries TRBV6-1 and TRBJ1-2; D is possibly TRBD1 (6 bases). This CDR3 spans 16 amino acids. Germline lookup yields CDR1 MNHNS and CDR2 SASEGT. V was clipped by 2 bases and J by 2 bases, with 15 bases between them. CDR3 in DNA: TGTGCCAGCAGTGAAACCTCGGGACACAGAAACTATGGCTACACCTTC. It yields the protein CASSETSGHRNYGYTF.

This chain joins TRBV25-1 and TRBJ2-7; a weak D match, TRBD1 (5 bases). The CDR3 contains 13 residues. The V end lost 3 bases, the J end lost 3 bases, and 9 bases lay between the germline ends. In germline, CDR1 is MGHDK, CDR2 SYGVNS. CDR3 DNA sequence: TGTGCCAGCAGTGATCCAGGGTACTACGAGCAGTACTTC. It encodes CASSDPGYYEQYF.

V usage is TRBV7-6 and J usage is TRBJ2-2; D possibly corresponds to TRBD2 (5 bases). The CDR3 is 15 amino acids. Germline-derived CDR1 and CDR2 are SGHVS and FNYEAQ. Trimming left V 2 bases short and J 4 bases short, with 11 bases between. Here the CDR3 DNA reads TGTGCCAGCAGCTTACGTGGGAGAGGCACCGGGGAGCTGTTTTTT. This translates into CASSLRGRGTGELFF.

V is TRBV18 and J is TRBJ2-7; 7 bases are a match to TRBD1. Germline assignment: CDR1 KGHSH and CDR2 LQKENI. Unmatched junction bases numbered 16, after V lost 5 bases and J lost 0 bases. The CDR3 has 18 amino acids. As DNA, the CDR3 is TGTGCCAGCTCAGCTTTGAGACAGGGCCCAACTGCCTCCTACGAGCAGTACTTC. It codes for CASSALRQGPTASYEQYF.

The chain joins TRBV6-5 to TRBJ2-5; D is unresolved. The V gene's germline CDR1 is MNHEY and CDR2 SVGAGI. The CDR3 loop spans 15 amino acids. V gave up 0 bases and J gave up 1 base, with 9 bases separating them. CDR3 bases: TGTGCCAGCAGTTACTCGTCCTATACCCAAGAGACCCAGTACTTC. Translating gives CASSYSSYTQETQYF.

The chain joins TRBV27 to TRBJ2-3; possible D gene TRBD2, 6 bases. V dropped 4 bases and J dropped 3 bases, with 11 bases sitting between them. The CDR3 runs to 14 residues. Germline loops: CDR1 MNHEY, CDR2 SMNVEV (reference sequence). In DNA form, the CDR3 reads TGTGCCAGCAGTTGGAGGGACCAGACAGATACGCAGTATTTT. It encodes CASSWRDQTDTQYF.

The chain combines TRBV27 with TRBJ2-7; 8 bases line up with TRBD1. CDR3 size: 15 residues. Unmatched junction bases numbered 12, after V lost 5 bases and J lost 6 bases. Germline lookup yields CDR1 MNHEY and CDR2 SMNVEV (reference sequence). CDR3 in amino acids: CASSIRQGYNGEQYF. CDR3 DNA: TGTGCCAGCAGTATACGACAGGGGTACAATGGCGAGCAGTACTTC.

As concerns this clone: The same CDR3 is also encoded by other DNA sequences in this sample. The chain links TRBV5-4 to TRBJ1-1, with 8 bases identical to TRBD1. The CDR3 is made up of 14 amino acids. V lost 4 bases, J lost 3 bases, and 5 bases stayed unmatched. The germline gives CDR1 SGHNT, CDR2 YYREEE (reference sequence). The CDR3 sequence is CASSAGQGDTEAFF. CDR3 nucleotide sequence: TGTGCCAGCAGCGCCGGACAGGGAGACACTGAAGCTTTCTTT.